This T cell receptor (beta chain) derives from a study of blood T cell repertoires in COVID-19 (TCRdb year 2020). Regarding the research as a whole: Collaborator samples came from the United States, Italy and Spain and covered acute and convalescent phases of COVID-19. The prospective study material was composed of cDNA or gDNA derived from T cells, B-cell-depleted T cells, or PBMCs. Deeply sampled blood TCRbeta repertoires from subjects exposed to, actively infected with, or recovered from COVID-19 were included in the dataset. The repertoires were released in a freely available public database meant as a resource for research on the immune response to SARS-CoV-2. Samples were obtained from the ongoing ImmuneRACE study (first 160 participants) and from about 1,300 subjects provided by 6 global collaborators. The sample metadata nearly always contained a de-identified subject ID, COVID-19 status, age in years and sex. Where available, HLA class I and class II types were taken from metadata supplied by the sample provider and were not determined by assay-based typing. Here is what the overall study found, with its caveats: The amount of clinical and demographic metadata varied by source and participant and was provided uncurated.

The immunoSEQ Assay, a bias-controlled multiplex PCR, was used to amplify TCRbeta CDR3 regions from genomic DNA. The source study handled its data this way. Nucleated cell counts per sample were estimated from amplification of reference gene primers within the assay. To quantify the absolute abundance of each unique TCRbeta CDR3 rearrangement, sequence reads were collapsed and filtered. For each sample, productive Simpson clonality was calculated as the square root of Simpson's diversity index across productive rearrangements. What TCRdb holds here is the immuneACCESS table cut down to in-frame rearrangements. Part of the clones is not present; checked against another copy, under half of the missing clones reflect an unresolved V gene, and the others are unexplained. The V and J calls and clone size come from that table; D and trimming were worked out from the DNA. The sample has around 180,000 clones on record, approximately 83% of them singletons. Approximately 10% of the sample is taken by the ten largest.

Regarding this clone: What antigen it recognizes has not been identified. No much larger clone exists at a distance of one base, and base qualities are not known.

Whole blood was collected in K2EDTA tubes by collaborating institutions according to the institutions' own protocols. For TCRbeta analysis, collaborators shipped samples as frozen whole blood, isolated PBMCs, or DNA extracted from either of those sample types. From V the trimming removes 6 bases and from J it removes 4 bases, while the gene matches leave 12 bases of the junction unaccounted for. The CDR3 holds 15 amino acids from the cysteine to the phenylalanine. The retained sequence is limited to the CDR3, 45 bases, with the frame set at the first base. CDR1 and CDR2, per the germline V gene (reference sequence), are LNHDA and SQIVND.

The TCR was taken from a human donor with active or convalescent COVID-19. The donor label of this sample is uncertain. The sample consisted of peripheral blood. This sequence uses TRBV19 and TRBJ2-7; the junction holds 7 bases that match TRBD1. The CDR3 is CASSPLTGSVYEQYF. The DNA sequence is given as TGTGCCAGTAGCCCATTGACAGGGTCGGTTTACGAGCAGTACTTC.